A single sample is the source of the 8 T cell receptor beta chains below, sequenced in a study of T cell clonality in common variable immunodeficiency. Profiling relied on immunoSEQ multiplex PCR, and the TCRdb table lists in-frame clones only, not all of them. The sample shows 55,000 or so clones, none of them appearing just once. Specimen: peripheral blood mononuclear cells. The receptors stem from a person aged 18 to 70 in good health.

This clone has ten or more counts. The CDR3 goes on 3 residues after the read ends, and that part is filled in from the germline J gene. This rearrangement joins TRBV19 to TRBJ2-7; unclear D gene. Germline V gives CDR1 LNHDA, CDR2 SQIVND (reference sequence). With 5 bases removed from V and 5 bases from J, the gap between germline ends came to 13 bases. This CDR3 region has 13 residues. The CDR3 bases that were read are TGTGCCAGTAGTCCCTCTAACCGGGACGAG. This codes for CASSPSNRDE. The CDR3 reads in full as CASSPSNRDEQYF. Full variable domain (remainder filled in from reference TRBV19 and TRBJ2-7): DGGITQSPKYLFRKEGQNVTLSCEQNLNHDAMYWYRQDPGQGLRLIYYSQIVNDFQKGDIAEGYSVSREKKESFPLTVTSAQKNPTAFYLCASSPSNRDEQYFGPGTRLTVT.

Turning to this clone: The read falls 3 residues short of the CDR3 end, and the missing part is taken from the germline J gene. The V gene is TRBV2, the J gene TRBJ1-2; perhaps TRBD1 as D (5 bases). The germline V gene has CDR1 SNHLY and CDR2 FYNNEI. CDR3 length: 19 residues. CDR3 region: CASSRPFGRSAGIFEGYTF. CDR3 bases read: TGTGCCAGCAGCCGGCCGTTTGGCCGGTCGGCAGGGATCTTTGAAGGC.

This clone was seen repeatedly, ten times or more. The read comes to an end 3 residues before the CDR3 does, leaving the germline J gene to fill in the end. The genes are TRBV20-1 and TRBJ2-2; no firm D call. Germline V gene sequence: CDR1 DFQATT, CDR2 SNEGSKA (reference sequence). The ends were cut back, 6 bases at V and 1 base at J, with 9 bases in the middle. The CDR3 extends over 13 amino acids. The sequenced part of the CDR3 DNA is TGCAGTGCGAAGCACAGGAACACCGGGGAG. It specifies CSAKHRNTGE. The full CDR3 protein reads CSAKHRNTGELFF.

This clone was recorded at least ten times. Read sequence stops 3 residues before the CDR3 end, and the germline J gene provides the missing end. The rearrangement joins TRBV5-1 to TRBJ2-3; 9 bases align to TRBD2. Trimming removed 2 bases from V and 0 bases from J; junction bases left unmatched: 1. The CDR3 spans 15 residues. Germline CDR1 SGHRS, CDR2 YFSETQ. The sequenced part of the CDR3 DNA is TGCGCCAGCAGCTTAAGCGGGAGGAGCACAGATACG. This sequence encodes CASSLSGRSTDT. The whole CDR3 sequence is CASSLSGRSTDTQYF.

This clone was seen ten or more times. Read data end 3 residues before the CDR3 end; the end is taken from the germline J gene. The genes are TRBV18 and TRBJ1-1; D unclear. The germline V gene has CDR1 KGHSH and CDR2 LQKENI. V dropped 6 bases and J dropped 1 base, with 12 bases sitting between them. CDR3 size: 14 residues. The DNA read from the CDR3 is TGTGCCAGCTCGCAATCAGGAGGGAACACTGAA. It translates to CASSQSGGNTE. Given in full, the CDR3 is CASSQSGGNTEAFF.

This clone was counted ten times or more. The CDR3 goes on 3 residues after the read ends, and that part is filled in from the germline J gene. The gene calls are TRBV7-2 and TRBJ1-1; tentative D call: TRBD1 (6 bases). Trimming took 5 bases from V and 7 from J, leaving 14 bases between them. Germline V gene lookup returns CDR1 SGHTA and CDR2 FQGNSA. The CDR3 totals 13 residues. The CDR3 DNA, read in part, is TGTGCCAGCAGCGCGGGGGCGGGTGGTGAA. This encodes CASSAGAGGE. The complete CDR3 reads CASSAGAGGEAFF.

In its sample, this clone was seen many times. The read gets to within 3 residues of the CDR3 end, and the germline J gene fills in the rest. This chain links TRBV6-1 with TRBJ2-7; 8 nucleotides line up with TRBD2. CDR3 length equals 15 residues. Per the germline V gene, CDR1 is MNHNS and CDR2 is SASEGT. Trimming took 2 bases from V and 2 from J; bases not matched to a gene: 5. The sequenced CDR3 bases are TGTGCCAGCAGTGAAAGGCGGGAGGCCCCCTACGAG. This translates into CASSERREAPYE. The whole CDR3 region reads CASSERREAPYEQYF.

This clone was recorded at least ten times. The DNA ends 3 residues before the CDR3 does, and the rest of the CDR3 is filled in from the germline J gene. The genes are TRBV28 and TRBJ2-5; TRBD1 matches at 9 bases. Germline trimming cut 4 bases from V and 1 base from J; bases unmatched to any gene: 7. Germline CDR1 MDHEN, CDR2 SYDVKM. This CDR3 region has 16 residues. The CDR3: CASSSGPGQGQETQYF. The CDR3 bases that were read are TGTGCCAGCAGTTCAGGCCCGGGACAGGGCCAAGAGACC.